The 22 T cell receptor beta chains listed next were all sequenced from one sample in a study of circulating and synovial CD4+ cells in juvenile arthritis. The assay was immunoSEQ multiplex PCR, and TCRdb's table has in-frame clones only and misses some. The sample lists some 15,000 clones, around nine tenths occurring once. The specimen was CD4+ T cells from blood. These receptors originate from a human donor with juvenile idiopathic arthritis.

This clone was seen just once. The genes are TRBV10-1 and TRBJ2-5; tentatively, D is TRBD2 (6 bases). This CDR3 has 14 amino acids. The germline V gene has CDR1 WNHNN and CDR2 SYGVQD (reference sequence). The V gene lost 4 bases and the J gene lost 2 bases, with 11 bases spanning the gap. The CDR3 bases are TGCGCCAGCAGTGGTGGAGGGAGGCAAGAGACCCAGTACTTC. It encodes CASSGGGRQETQYF.

This rearrangement joins TRBV18 to TRBJ2-3; D not certain. The V end lost 3 bases, the J end lost 2 bases, and 9 bases lay between the germline ends. Germline V gene sequence: CDR1 KGHSH, CDR2 LQKENI. The CDR3 is 14 amino acids. The CDR3 nucleotides are TGTGCCAGCTCACCGGCTGGGCCCACAGATACGCAGTATTTT. Translation: CASSPAGPTDTQYF.

This chain uses TRBV28 with TRBJ2-1; a possible D gene is TRBD1 (5 bases). CDR1 and CDR2 from the germline V gene are MDHEN and SYDVKM. V gave up 2 bases and J gave up 6 bases, with 5 bases separating them. The length of the CDR3 is 12 residues. DNA of the CDR3: TGTGCCAGCAGTTTACAGGGCAATGAGCAGTTCTTC. The encoded protein is CASSLQGNEQFF.

The chain's CDR3 is CASMGASNNEQFF. The CDR3 nucleotides are TGTGCCAGCATGGGAGCTAGCAACAATGAGCAGTTCTTC. This chain links TRBV27 with TRBJ2-1, with a possible D match to TRBD2 (5 bases). The V end lost 7 bases, the J end lost 5 bases, and 12 bases lay between the germline ends. This CDR3 is 13 amino acids long. The germline V gene encodes CDR1 MNHEY and CDR2 SMNVEV (reference sequence).

V usage is TRBV19 and J usage is TRBJ1-5, with TRBD1 matching over 7 bases. V was clipped by 5 bases and J by 7 bases; unmatched bases: 8. CDR1 is LNHDA, CDR2 SQIVND, per germline (reference sequence). This CDR3 is built from 14 residues. CDR3 loop: CASSAGTESQPQHF. CDR3 nucleotides: TGTGCCAGTAGTGCAGGGACAGAATCACAGCCCCAGCATTTT.

This clone is a singleton in its sample. The J gene is TRBJ2-7, the V gene TRBV4-2, with 8 nucleotides matching TRBD1. The germline CDR1 and CDR2 sequences are LGHNA and YNFKEQ. V was pared by 3 bases and J by 5 bases, with 6 bases of the junction left unmatched. CDR3 size: 14 residues. The CDR3 protein is CASSQAGQGNEQYF. In DNA, the CDR3 is TGTGCCAGCAGCCAGGCCGGACAGGGTAACGAGCAGTACTTC.

The J gene is TRBJ2-5, the V gene TRBV29-1; 11 bases match TRBD2. CDR1 and CDR2 (germline): SQVTM, ANQGSEA. The CDR3 has 13 amino acids. Germline trimming cut 6 bases from V and 3 bases from J; bases unmatched to any gene: 3. The CDR3 loop reads CSVPLAGEETQYF. The CDR3 DNA reads as TGCAGCGTGCCACTAGCGGGGGAAGAGACCCAGTACTTC.

This rearrangement joins TRBV30 to TRBJ1-5; D gene ambiguous. CDR1 GTSNPN and CDR2 SVGIG come from the germline V gene (reference sequence). The V end was cut by 0 bases, the J end by 5 bases, with 11 bases between. The CDR3 is made up of 14 amino acids. The CDR3 DNA reads as TGTGCCTGGAGTGTTCGTGGGAGTTATCAGCCCCAGCATTTT. Protein sequence: CAWSVRGSYQPQHF.

This sequence joins TRBV18 and TRBJ2-7; 11 bases are shared with TRBD1. Germline CDR1 KGHSH, CDR2 LQKENI. The CDR3 contains 14 residues. V lost 5 bases and J lost 5; bases outside the gene matches: 5. CDR3 coding DNA: TGTGCCAGCTCAGAAAGGACAGGGGGCCACGAGCAGTACTTC. Protein sequence: CASSERTGGHEQYF. Using reference TRBV18 and TRBJ2-7 for the parts outside the CDR3, the full variable domain is NAGVMQNPRHLVRRRGQEARLRCSPMKGHSHVYWYRQLPEEGLKFMVYLQKENIIDESGMPKERFSAEFPKEGPSILRIQQVVRGDSAAYFCASSERTGGHEQYFGPGTRLTVT.

The chain couples TRBV25-1 to TRBJ1-1; D is possibly TRBD1 (5 bases). This CDR3 is built from 15 residues. Germline V gene lookup returns CDR1 MGHDK and CDR2 SYGVNS. V lost 1 base to trimming and J lost 1 base, with 10 bases between them. The CDR3 here is CASSEFGAENTEAFF. The CDR3 bases are TGTGCCAGCAGTGAATTTGGGGCAGAGAACACTGAAGCTTTCTTT. The variable domain in full, with the rest retrieved from reference TRBV25-1 and TRBJ1-1, is EADIYQTPRYLVIGTGKKITLECSQTMGHDKMYWYQQDPGMELHLIHYSYGVNSTEKGDLSSESTVSRIRTEHFPLTLESARPSHTSQYLCASSEFGAENTEAFFGQGTRLTVV.

This chain uses TRBV19 with TRBJ1-2; TRBD1 is a possible D gene (6 bases). V shed 5 bases and J shed 2 bases, with 15 bases lying between them. The CDR3 spans 15 residues. Per the germline V gene, CDR1 is LNHDA and CDR2 is SQIVND (reference sequence). This CDR3 is CASSFGGAANYGYTF. Here the CDR3 DNA reads TGTGCCAGTAGTTTCGGGGGGGCAGCGAACTATGGCTACACCTTC.

The chain carries TRBV9 and TRBJ2-3; D call uncertain. Germline loops: CDR1 SGDLS, CDR2 YYNGEE. V gave up 4 bases and J gave up 2 bases, with 11 bases separating them. The CDR3 is made up of 14 amino acids. The CDR3 sequence: CASSPMFSTDTQYF. The DNA for the CDR3 is TGTGCCAGCAGCCCCATGTTTTCCACAGATACGCAGTATTTT.

The V and J genes are TRBV5-1 and TRBJ2-7; a possible D gene is TRBD1 (6 bases). Trimming cost V 0 bases and J 0 bases, with 13 bases left between them. Germline V gene data show CDR1 as SGHRS and CDR2 as YFSETQ. CDR3 length equals 16 residues. The CDR3 loop reads CASSLAPGGLSYEQYF. The CDR3 nucleotides are TGCGCCAGCAGCTTGGCACCTGGGGGCCTCTCCTACGAGCAGTACTTC.

The chain recombines TRBV7-9 with TRBJ1-1; perhaps TRBD1 as D (6 bases). V dropped 3 bases and J dropped 4 bases, with 12 bases sitting between them. The length of the CDR3 is 14 residues. The germline V gene has CDR1 SEHNR and CDR2 FQNEAQ (reference sequence). In DNA, the CDR3 is TGTGCCAGCAGCTTTGAGGGGGTGGGCACTGAAGCTTTCTTT. Amino acids: CASSFEGVGTEAFF.

This chain connects TRBV7-3 to TRBJ2-2; TRBD1 agrees at 7 bases. J gave up 4 bases and V 5 bases, and 7 bases lay outside the gene matches. This CDR3 is built from 15 residues. Germline CDR1 SGHTA, CDR2 FQGTGA. The CDR3 DNA reads as TGTGCCAGCAGCCAGGGACAGACCCTCACCGGGGAGCTGTTTTTT. Amino acids: CASSQGQTLTGELFF.

The chain uses TRBV6-1 and TRBJ1-5; 8 bases match TRBD1. The CDR3 consists of 14 residues. The V gene end was trimmed by 6 bases and the J gene end by 2 bases; junction bases not matched to a gene: 3. Per the germline V gene, CDR1 is MNHNS and CDR2 is SASEGT. CDR3 region: CASSLTGGNQPQHF. In DNA form, the CDR3 reads TGTGCCAGCAGCTTGACAGGGGGCAATCAGCCCCAGCATTTT.

The chain carries TRBV10-3 and TRBJ2-7; 10 nucleotides match TRBD2. Per germline, CDR1 ENHRY and CDR2 SYGVKD. This CDR3 comprises 16 residues. Trimming at V came to 6 bases and at J to 4 bases, leaving 12 bases not matched to a gene. This CDR3 is CAISRVEREGGYEQYF. For the CDR3, the DNA is TGTGCCATCAGCCGAGTCGAGCGGGAGGGGGGTTACGAGCAGTACTTC.

This clone is a singleton in its sample. V is TRBV27 and J is TRBJ2-3; 7 nucleotides align to TRBD1. Germline CDR1 reads MNHEY; CDR2 reads SMNVEV (reference sequence). This CDR3 has 17 residues. The J segment lost 3 bases and the V segment lost 5 bases, leaving 14 bases of the junction unmatched. The CDR3 sequence: CASSLYLSGRGTDTQYF. The CDR3 DNA sequence: TGTGCCAGCAGTCTGTACCTAAGTGGCAGGGGGACAGATACGCAGTATTTT.

The chain employs TRBV7-2 and TRBJ2-7; possible D gene TRBD2, 5 bases. Germline values: CDR1 SGHTA, CDR2 FQGNSA. The V and J ends lost 5 bases and 4 bases respectively, with 21 bases between them. CDR3 length: 16 amino acids. The chain's CDR3 is CASSPRGGSLMYEQYF. Here the CDR3 DNA reads TGTGCCAGCAGCCCCCGTGGAGGCAGCTTGATGTACGAGCAGTACTTC.

This chain uses TRBV6-5 with TRBJ1-4; 7 nucleotides line up with TRBD1. This CDR3 spans 13 amino acids. The trim removed 9 bases at V and 7 bases at J, leaving 8 bases unmatched. Germline V gene lookup returns CDR1 MNHEY and CDR2 SVGAGI. The CDR3 DNA follows: TGTGCCAGTCTCGACAGGGAAGGTGAAAAACTGTTTTTT. This translates into CASLDREGEKLFF.

The chain combines TRBV5-4 with TRBJ1-2; tentatively, D is TRBD1 (6 bases). This CDR3 has 14 amino acids. Germline V lookup: CDR1 SGHNT, CDR2 YYREEE (reference sequence). V was cut by 3 bases and J by 4 bases, with 13 bases left in between. The CDR3 DNA reads TGTGCCAGCAGCTCGGGGGGGGGCCTCTATGGCTACACCTTC. Translating it yields CASSSGGGLYGYTF.

The chain links TRBV10-3 to TRBJ2-7, with D possibly being TRBD1 (6 bases). The germline gives CDR1 ENHRY, CDR2 SYGVKD. The CDR3 is 15 residues long. Trimming took off 4 bases at V and 6 bases at J, with 19 bases between the two ends. The CDR3 nucleotides read TGTGCCATCAGTGGTCGGGACATAGGATTCGGCGAGCAGTACTTC. Residues: CAISGRDIGFGEQYF.